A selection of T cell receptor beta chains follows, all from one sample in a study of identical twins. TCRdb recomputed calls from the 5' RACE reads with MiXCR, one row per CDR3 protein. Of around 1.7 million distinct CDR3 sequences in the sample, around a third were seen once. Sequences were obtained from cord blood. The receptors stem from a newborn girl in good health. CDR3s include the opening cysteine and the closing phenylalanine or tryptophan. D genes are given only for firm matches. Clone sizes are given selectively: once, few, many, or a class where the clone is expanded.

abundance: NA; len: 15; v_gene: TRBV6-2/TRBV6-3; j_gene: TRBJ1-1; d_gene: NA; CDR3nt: TGTGCCAGCACCGACGGCGGGACGGGGAACACTGAAGCTTTCTTT; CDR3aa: CASTDGGTGNTEAFF
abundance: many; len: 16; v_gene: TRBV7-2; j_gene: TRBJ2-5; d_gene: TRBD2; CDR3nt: TGTGCCAGCAGCTTAGCCCTAGCGGGGGGCCAAGAGACCCAGTACTTC; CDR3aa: CASSLALAGGQETQYF
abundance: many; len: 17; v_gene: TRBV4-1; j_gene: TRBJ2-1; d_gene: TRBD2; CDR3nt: TGCGCCAGCAGCCAAGAGATAACTAGCGGACCCTACAATGAGCAGTTCTTC; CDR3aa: CASSQEITSGPYNEQFF
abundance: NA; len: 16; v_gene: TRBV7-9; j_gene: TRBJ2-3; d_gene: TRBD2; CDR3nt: TGTGCCAGCAGCTTATCAGCGGGAGGGGACACAGATACGCAGTATTTT; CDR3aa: CASSLSAGGDTDTQYF
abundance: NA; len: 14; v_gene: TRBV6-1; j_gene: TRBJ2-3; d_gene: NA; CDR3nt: TGTGCCAGCAGTGAAGGGGCCCGGCGGGATACGCAGTATTTT; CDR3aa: CASSEGARRDTQYF
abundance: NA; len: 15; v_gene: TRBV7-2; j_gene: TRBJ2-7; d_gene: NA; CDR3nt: TGTGCCAGCAGCTCCCCGTTGCGGGGAGACAATGAGCAGTACTTC; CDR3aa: CASSSPLRGDNEQYF
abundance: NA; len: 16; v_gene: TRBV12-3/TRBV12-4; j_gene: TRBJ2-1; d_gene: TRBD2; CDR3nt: TGTGCCAGCAGTGTCATAGCGGGGCCCCCTTACAATGAGCAGTTCTTC; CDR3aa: CASSVIAGPPYNEQFF
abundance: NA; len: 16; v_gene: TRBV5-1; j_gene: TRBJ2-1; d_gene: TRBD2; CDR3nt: TGCGCCAGCAGCTTGGTACGGCTAGCGGGAGGAAATGAGCAGTTCTTC; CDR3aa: CASSLVRLAGGNEQFF
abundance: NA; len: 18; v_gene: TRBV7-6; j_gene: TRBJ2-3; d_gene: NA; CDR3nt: TGTGCCAGCAGCCCCTACCCTAGCTTTAAGGAAAGCACAGATACGCAGTATTTT; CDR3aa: CASSPYPSFKESTDTQYF
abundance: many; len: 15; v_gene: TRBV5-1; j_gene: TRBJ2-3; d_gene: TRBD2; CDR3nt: TGCGCCAGCGGTGCGACTAGCGGGGTCACAGATACGCAGTATTTT; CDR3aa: CASGATSGVTDTQYF
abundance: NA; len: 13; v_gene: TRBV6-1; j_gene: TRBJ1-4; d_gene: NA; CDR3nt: TGTGCCAGCGAGGGGGGCGAAATCGAAAAACTGTTTTTT; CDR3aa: CASEGGEIEKLFF
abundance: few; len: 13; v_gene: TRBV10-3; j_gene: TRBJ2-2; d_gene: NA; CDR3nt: TGTGCCATCACCGGACTGAACACCGGGGAGCTGTTTTTT; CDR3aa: CAITGLNTGELFF
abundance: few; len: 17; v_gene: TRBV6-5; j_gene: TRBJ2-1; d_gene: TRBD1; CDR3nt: TGTGCCAGCAGTTACTCGATTTATCCGGGACAGGGGAATGAGCAGTTCTTC; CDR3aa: CASSYSIYPGQGNEQFF
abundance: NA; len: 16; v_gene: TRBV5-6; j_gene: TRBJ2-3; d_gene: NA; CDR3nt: TGTGCCAGCAGCTTGACTCTTTCTCGTACCACAGATACGCAGTATTTT; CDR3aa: CASSLTLSRTTDTQYF
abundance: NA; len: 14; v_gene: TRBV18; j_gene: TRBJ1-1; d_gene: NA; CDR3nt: TGTGCCAGTTGCAAAAGGGGCAAGGGCACTGAAGCTTTCTTT; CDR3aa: CASCKRGKGTEAFF
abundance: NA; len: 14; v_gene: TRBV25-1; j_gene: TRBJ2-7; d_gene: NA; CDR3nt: TGTGCCAGCAGCCCCATGGAGATTGGAAACGAGCAGTACTTC; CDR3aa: CASSPMEIGNEQYF
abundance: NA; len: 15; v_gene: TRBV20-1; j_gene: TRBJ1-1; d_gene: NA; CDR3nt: TGCAGTGCTAGACCGGCTAGAACCGGGAACACTGAAGCTTTCTTT; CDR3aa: CSARPARTGNTEAFF
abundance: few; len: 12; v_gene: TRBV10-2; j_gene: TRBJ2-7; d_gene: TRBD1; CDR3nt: TGCGCCAGCAAACAGGGGGCCAACGAGCAGTACTTC; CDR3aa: CASKQGANEQYF
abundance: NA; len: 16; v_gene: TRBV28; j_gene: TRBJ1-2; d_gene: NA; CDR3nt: TGTGCCAGCAGTTTTGCCAGGGCCCCCTCCACCTATGGCTACACCTTC; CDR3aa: CASSFARAPSTYGYTF
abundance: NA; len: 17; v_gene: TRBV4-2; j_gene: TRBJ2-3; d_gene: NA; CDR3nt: TGTGCCAGCAGCCAAGTAGTGGGAGGACCCTACACAGATACGCAGTATTTT; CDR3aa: CASSQVVGGPYTDTQYF
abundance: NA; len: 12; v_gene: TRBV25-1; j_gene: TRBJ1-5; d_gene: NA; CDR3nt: TGTGCCAGCAGTCATCACGATCAGCCCCAGCATTTT; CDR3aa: CASSHHDQPQHF
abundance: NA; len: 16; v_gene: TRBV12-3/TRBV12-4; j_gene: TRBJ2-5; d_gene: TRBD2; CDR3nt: TGTGCCAGCAGTTTTCTTAGCGGGAGGTTGCAAGAGACCCAGTACTTC; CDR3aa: CASSFLSGRLQETQYF
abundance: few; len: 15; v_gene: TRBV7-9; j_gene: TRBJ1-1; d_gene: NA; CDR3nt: TGTGCCAGCAGCTTAGAGGGGACACTGGGGGCTGAAGCTTTCTTT; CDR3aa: CASSLEGTLGAEAFF
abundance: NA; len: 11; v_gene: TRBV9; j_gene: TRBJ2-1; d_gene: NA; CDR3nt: TGTGCCAGCGGGAGAGGGAGTGAGCAGTTCTTC; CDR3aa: CASGRGSEQFF
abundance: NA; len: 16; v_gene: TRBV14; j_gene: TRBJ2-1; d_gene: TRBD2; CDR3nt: TGTGCCAGCAGCCACGGCGGGGGGCGGCCCTACAATGAGCAGTTCTTC; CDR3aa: CASSHGGGRPYNEQFF
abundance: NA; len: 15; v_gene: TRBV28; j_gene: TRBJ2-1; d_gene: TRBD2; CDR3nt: TGTGCCAGCCTTCCCGGGACTAGCGAGTACAATGAGCAGTTCTTC; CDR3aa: CASLPGTSEYNEQFF
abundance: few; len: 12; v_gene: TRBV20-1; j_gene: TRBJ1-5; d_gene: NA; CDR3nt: TGCAGTGCAGGACAGACCAATCAGCCCCAGCATTTT; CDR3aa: CSAGQTNQPQHF
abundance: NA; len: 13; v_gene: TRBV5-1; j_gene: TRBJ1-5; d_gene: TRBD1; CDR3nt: TGCGCCAGGGAGGGACAGGGGAATCAGCCCCAGCATTTT; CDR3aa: CAREGQGNQPQHF